This TCR beta chain was captured by sequencing in a study of graft-versus-host responses after intestinal transplantation. Across the whole study: Each of the recipients got a multivisceral, liver-intestinal, or isolated intestinal transplant. Whole-study findings and limits: The study associated peak circulating GvH clone levels with early post-transplant HvG declines. GvH clones occurred in recipient marrow; some first appeared in ileum or blood.

Per germline, CDR1 SGHDT and CDR2 YYEEEE. J gave up 4 bases and V 2 bases, and 3 bases lay outside the gene matches. This CDR3 is built from 14 residues. Profiling relied on immunoSEQ multiplex PCR, and the TCRdb table lists in-frame clones only, not all of them. There are about 15,000 clones in the sample; roughly 70% occur only once, and roughly a quarter lies in the top ten. This clone showed up just a few times. Its target is not known. Intraepithelial and lamina propria lymphocytes were freed from processed graft tissue. The V gene is TRBV5-6, the J gene TRBJ1-1; TRBD1 aligns across 9 bases. This clonotype was sampled from a human patient who received an intestinal transplant, so some T cells may come from the graft donor. Sequencing used ileum tissue, obtained around 98 weeks after intestinal transplantation. The CDR3 DNA follows: TGTGCCAGCAGCTTCGACAGGGGGAGCACTGAAGCTTTCTTT. The encoded protein is CASSFDRGSTEAFF.